Listed below are T cell receptor beta chains from one sample, sequenced in a study of T cell changes during pregnancy in multiple sclerosis. Sequenced by immunoSEQ multiplex PCR; TCRdb stores in-frame clones only, minus some. In the table there are approximately 65,000 clones, almost 95% of which are singletons. Source: CD8+ T cells from peripheral blood mononuclear cells, taken in the third trimester of pregnancy. These receptors all stem from a female donor in good health, enrolled as a control in a pregnancy study. CDR3s include the opening cysteine and the closing phenylalanine or tryptophan. Fields, in order: D gene, J gene, clone size, V gene, CDR3 DNA, CDR3 protein. The D gene is left open where the match is weak. Clone sizes are given selectively: once, few, many, or a class where the clone is expanded.

NA,TRBJ1-1,NA,TRBV2,TGTGCCAGCAACCATCCGGTGAACACTGAAGCTTTCTTT,CASNHPVNTEAFF
TRBD1,TRBJ2-7,NA,TRBV2,TGTGCCAGCACGGGACAGATAAACGAGCAGTACTTC,CASTGQINEQYF
NA,TRBJ2-3,NA,TRBV6-5,TGTGCCAGCAGCCCCAGCGGGCCGAAGCAGTATTTT,CASSPSGPKQYF
NA,TRBJ1-1,NA,TRBV5-4,TGTGCCAGCAGCGAATTCGGGGATGACACTGAAGCTTTCTTT,CASSEFGDDTEAFF
TRBD1,TRBJ1-2,NA,TRBV9,TGTGCCAGCAGCCCATTAGGACAGGCTGGGGGCTACACCTTC,CASSPLGQAGGYTF
TRBD2,TRBJ2-1,NA,TRBV29-1,TGCAGCCAGACCGGGACTAGCGACTACAATGAGCAGTTCTTC,CSQTGTSDYNEQFF
NA,TRBJ2-1,NA,TRBV10-3,TGTGCCATCAGTGATCAAGGGGGTTGGGACAATGAGCAGTTCTTC,CAISDQGGWDNEQFF
NA,TRBJ1-3,NA,TRBV5-4,TGTGCCAGTTCGGAGGGCCTCTCTGGAAACACCATATATTTT,CASSEGLSGNTIYF
NA,TRBJ1-1,NA,TRBV30,TGTGCCTGGAGCCCAACATACACTGAAGCTTTCTTT,CAWSPTYTEAFF
NA,TRBJ2-3,NA,TRBV5-1,TGCGCCAGCAGTAACTACGGCACAGATACGCAGTATTTT,CASSNYGTDTQYF
NA,TRBJ1-2,NA,TRBV5-6,TGTGCCAGCAGCTTGGAGTTGGAGGGACCGATCGGCTACACCTTC,CASSLELEGPIGYTF
TRBD1,TRBJ1-1,NA,TRBV5-1,TGCGCCAGCAGCTTACAGGGGGCGCGGGGACCGGGCACTGAAGCTTTCTTT,CASSLQGARGPGTEAFF
NA,TRBJ1-6,NA,TRBV5-1,TGCGCCAGCAGCTTGCGTTCGGCGCCTAGAGCGGATTCACCCCTCCACTTT,CASSLRSAPRADSPLHF
NA,TRBJ1-2,NA,TRBV6-1,TGTGCCAGCAGCGGAATGGGTAGACAGAGCTATGGCTACACCTTC,CASSGMGRQSYGYTF
TRBD1,TRBJ1-1,NA,TRBV6-6,TGTGCCAGCAGTTACTTGACAGGGGATAACACTGAAGCTTTCTTT,CASSYLTGDNTEAFF
NA,TRBJ2-3,NA,TRBV6-6,TGTGCCAGCAGTACAACGCTCACCCTCACAGATACGCAGTATTTT,CASSTTLTLTDTQYF
TRBD1,TRBJ1-2,NA,TRBV6-5,TGTGCCAGCATTAAGACAGGGGCGACGGGTGGCTACACCTTC,CASIKTGATGGYTF
TRBD2,TRBJ2-7,NA,TRBV5-4,TGTGCCAGCAGCCCGAGCGGGGCTAACTACGAGCAGTACTTC,CASSPSGANYEQYF
TRBD1,TRBJ2-7,NA,TRBV19,TGTGCCAGTAGTACCATCCCAGGGGGAACAGGGACCTACGAGCAGTACTTC,CASSTIPGGTGTYEQYF
TRBD1,TRBJ1-1,NA,TRBV5-1,TGCGCCAGCAGCTCGGTACAGGGGGCGCGGGTTACTGAAGCTTTCTTT,CASSSVQGARVTEAFF
NA,TRBJ1-4,NA,TRBV16,TGTGCCAGCAGCCAATCGCTCCAGAATGAAAAACTGTTTTTT,CASSQSLQNEKLFF
NA,TRBJ1-2,few,TRBV7-9,TGTGCCAGCAGCCTTTTATCATCTCAGGCAGTCTATGGCTACACCTTC,CASSLLSSQAVYGYTF
NA,TRBJ2-5,NA,TRBV10-3,TGTGCCATCAGCCTAGCGACAGAGAAAGAGACCCAGTACTTC,CAISLATEKETQYF
NA,TRBJ2-1,NA,TRBV6-6,TGTGCCAGCAGTTACTCGACAGCTCGCGAGCAGTTCTTC,CASSYSTAREQFF
NA,TRBJ2-3,NA,TRBV6-4,TGTGCCAGCAGTGGGACAAACACAGATACGCAGTATTTT,CASSGTNTDTQYF
TRBD1,TRBJ2-1,NA,TRBV7-6,TGTGCCAGCAGCCCCCGACAGGGATTGCTTGTAGAGCAGTTCTTC,CASSPRQGLLVEQFF
TRBD1,TRBJ2-3,NA,TRBV5-8,TGTGCCAGCAGCCATGGGACAGGGGGTCCCACAGATACGCAGTATTTT,CASSHGTGGPTDTQYF
TRBD2,TRBJ2-7,NA,TRBV2,TGTGCCAGCAGTGTCGAGCGGGGGAGCGAGCAGTACTTC,CASSVERGSEQYF
NA,TRBJ2-3,NA,TRBV4-3,TGCGCCAGCAGCCCGGAGGAGGGTGGCGGGGCAGATACGCAGTATTTT,CASSPEEGGGADTQYF
NA,TRBJ1-2,once,TRBV6-5,TGTGCCAGCAGTTCCCCTCGTGGCCATAACTATGGCTACACCTTC,CASSSPRGHNYGYTF
NA,TRBJ1-1,NA,TRBV4-3,TGCGCCAGCAGCCTTGGGACTGGCACTGAAGCTTTCTTT,CASSLGTGTEAFF
NA,TRBJ2-7,NA,TRBV2,TGTGCCAGCAGGGGACTTAGTTACGAGCAGTACTTC,CASRGLSYEQYF
TRBD2,TRBJ2-3,once,TRBV9,TGTGCCAGCAGGCCCCCCGGGGGAGGGCTCACAGATACGCAGTATTTT,CASRPPGGGLTDTQYF
NA,TRBJ2-2,NA,TRBV29-1,TGCAGCGGCGAACAGGGGAACACCGGGGAGCTGTTTTTT,CSGEQGNTGELFF
NA,TRBJ1-3,NA,TRBV7-3,TGTGCCAGCAGCTTAATGGGGGGAAGTGGTTCTGGAAACACCATATATTTT,CASSLMGGSGSGNTIYF
NA,TRBJ1-4,NA,TRBV6-5,TGTGCCAGCAGTTACGGGGGCGAAAAACTGTTTTTT,CASSYGGEKLFF
NA,TRBJ2-1,medium-sized,TRBV6-4,TGTGCCAGCAGTGACTCTAGCGGCTCCTACAATGAGCAGTTCTTC,CASSDSSGSYNEQFF
TRBD1,TRBJ1-5,NA,TRBV27,TGTGCCAGCAGTTTCGGGACAGGTAGCAATCAGCCCCAGCATTTT,CASSFGTGSNQPQHF
TRBD1,TRBJ1-1,NA,TRBV7-9,TGTGCCAGCAGCCGTGGACAGGGTTTGGGCACTGAAGCTTTCTTT,CASSRGQGLGTEAFF
TRBD1,TRBJ1-1,NA,TRBV7-6,TGTGCCAGCAGCTCAGGGGACAGCATCACTGAAGCTTTCTTT,CASSSGDSITEAFF
NA,TRBJ2-3,NA,TRBV6-4,TGTGCCAGCAGTGACTCTGGCGACTCTAGCACAGATACGCAGTATTTT,CASSDSGDSSTDTQYF
TRBD2,TRBJ2-5,NA,TRBV7-8,TGTGCCAGCAGGCGGGGGGGCCGAGAGACCCAGTACTTC,CASRRGGRETQYF
NA,TRBJ1-5,NA,TRBV29-1,TGCAGCGTTATACCGGGGAATAGCAATCAGCCCCAGCATTTT,CSVIPGNSNQPQHF
NA,TRBJ2-1,once,TRBV6-1,TGTGCCAGCAGTGAATTTAAGCCCTGGGAGACTTACAATGAGCAGTTCTTC,CASSEFKPWETYNEQFF
NA,TRBJ2-1,NA,TRBV9,TGTGCCAGCAGCTCCCCCGGCGGAGTAACTGAGCAGTTCTTC,CASSSPGGVTEQFF
TRBD2,TRBJ2-5,NA,TRBV5-1,TGCGCCAGCGCAGGCCCCACTAGCGGGGATCAACAAGAGACCCAGTACTTC,CASAGPTSGDQQETQYF
TRBD1,TRBJ1-2,NA,TRBV5-8,TGTGCCAGCAGCTCAACAGGGGGGGACTATGGCTACACCTTC,CASSSTGGDYGYTF
TRBD2,TRBJ2-1,NA,TRBV6-1,TGTGCCAGCAGTGAAGGGGTTGGCGGGGGAACCTACTACAATGAGCAGTTCTTC,CASSEGVGGGTYYNEQFF
TRBD1,TRBJ2-2,NA,TRBV9,TGTGCCAGCACCCAAACAGGGGGCGGGGCCGGGGAGCTGTTTTTT,CASTQTGGGAGELFF
NA,TRBJ1-1,NA,TRBV30,TGTGCCTGGAGTGTAATGGGAGGGGCCGACACTGAAGCTTTCTTT,CAWSVMGGADTEAFF
NA,TRBJ2-3,NA,TRBV4-3,TGCGCCAGCAGCCAAGATCGGTCCGGCACAGATACGCAGTATTTT,CASSQDRSGTDTQYF